These 24 T cell receptor beta chains came from one sample sequenced in a study of T cells in localized non-small cell lung cancer. Data came from immunoSEQ multiplex PCR; TCRdb stores just in-frame clones and leaves some out. The sample lists tens of thousands of clones; 88% were seen once. Sequencing was performed on peripheral blood, taken before any cancer treatment. These receptors were collected from a woman aged 35-75 years with stage I squamous cell lung carcinoma.

The chain recombines TRBV19 with TRBJ1-1; 7 bases agree with TRBD1. Germline CDR1 LNHDA, CDR2 SQIVND (reference sequence). The CDR3 has 15 amino acids. After removal of 5 bases from V and 0 bases from J, the junction contained 6 bases not matched to a gene. CDR3 protein: CASSPLTGVNTEAFF. The DNA for the CDR3 is TGTGCCAGTAGTCCTTTAACAGGGGTGAACACTGAAGCTTTCTTT.

The gene calls are TRBV6-1 and TRBJ1-5; D might be TRBD1 (5 bases). The germline gives CDR1 MNHNS, CDR2 SASEGT. V was clipped by 1 base and J by 6 bases, with 13 bases between them. The length of the CDR3 is 15 residues. The DNA for the CDR3 is TGTGCCAGCAGTGAAGTCGAAGGGGTGGGTCAGCCCCAGCATTTT. Amino acids: CASSEVEGVGQPQHF.

The chain is built from TRBV6-5 and TRBJ2-1, with D perhaps TRBD1 or TRBD2 (5 bases each). The CDR3 totals 13 residues. Germline V gene lookup returns CDR1 MNHEY and CDR2 SVGAGI. The ends were cut back, 7 bases at V and 8 bases at J, with 15 bases in the middle. The CDR3 reads CASTYGTGYEQFF. DNA for the CDR3: TGTGCCAGCACCTATGGGACCGGGTATGAGCAGTTCTTC.

The V and J genes are TRBV29-1 and TRBJ1-2; a possible D gene is TRBD1 (6 bases). Trimming pared 4 bases from V and 4 bases from J, leaving 10 bases between. CDR1 SQVTM and CDR2 ANQGSEA come from the germline V gene. The CDR3 is 12 amino acids. CDR3 loop: CSVGGGPYGYTF. CDR3 nucleotide sequence: TGCAGCGTTGGTGGGGGCCCCTATGGCTACACCTTC.

The chain has TRBV5-1 and TRBJ2-5, with D perhaps matching TRBD1 (5 bases). Trimming pared 0 bases from V and 3 bases from J, leaving 6 bases between. CDR1 and CDR2 from the germline V gene are SGHRS and YFSETQ. CDR3 length: 13 residues. The CDR3 DNA follows: TGCGCCAGCAGCTTGGGGGGCGAAGAGACCCAGTACTTC. Encoded protein: CASSLGGEETQYF.

The rearrangement links TRBV30 to TRBJ1-3; a weak D match, TRBD1 (5 bases). Trimming removed 4 bases at V and 4 bases at J, with 8 bases between. This CDR3 comprises 12 residues. From germline, CDR1 is GTSNPN and CDR2 SVGIG (reference sequence). CDR3 sequence: CAWKRQGNTIYF. The DNA of the CDR3 is TGTGCCTGGAAGAGACAGGGAAACACCATATATTTT.

The chain links TRBV29-1 to TRBJ1-1, with 9 positions matching TRBD1. Losses at the gene ends were 0 bases for V and 2 bases for J; bases not matched to a gene: 7. Germline CDR1 SQVTM, CDR2 ANQGSEA. This CDR3 is 16 amino acids long. CDR3 bases: TGCAGCGTTGAAGATCGGGGGACAGGGCTCAACACTGAAGCTTTCTTT. This encodes CSVEDRGTGLNTEAFF.

The chain couples TRBV10-3 to TRBJ1-3; 10 bases map to TRBD1. The V segment lost 5 bases and the J segment 4 bases; nucleotides outside the gene matches: 5. Per germline, CDR1 ENHRY and CDR2 SYGVKD. The CDR3 covers 15 residues. The CDR3 spells CAISRDRGPGNTIYF. The CDR3 DNA reads as TGTGCCATCAGTCGAGACAGGGGGCCGGGAAACACCATATATTTT.

This chain joins TRBV7-9 and TRBJ2-1, with 12 bases identical to TRBD2. With 3 bases clipped from V and 5 bases from J, the junction kept 2 bases outside the gene matches. Looked up from germline, CDR1 is SEHNR and CDR2 is FQNEAQ (reference sequence). The CDR3 has 15 residues. The CDR3 region has the DNA TGTGCCAGCAGCTTCAGGACTAGCGGGAACAATGAGCAGTTCTTC. This encodes CASSFRTSGNNEQFF.

The chain couples TRBV19 to TRBJ1-4; 10 positions match TRBD1. This CDR3 is 15 amino acids long. Germline V gives CDR1 LNHDA, CDR2 SQIVND (reference sequence). With V trimmed by 5 bases and J by 8 bases, 8 bases remained unmatched. The CDR3 is CASSPRDRGGEKLFF. The CDR3 region has the DNA TGTGCCAGTAGTCCCCGGGACAGGGGAGGCGAAAAACTGTTTTTT.

The chain joins TRBV19 to TRBJ1-6; D perhaps matches TRBD1 (6 bases). Per the germline V gene, CDR1 is LNHDA and CDR2 is SQIVND (reference sequence). Trimming left V 1 base short and J 10 bases short, with 11 bases between. The CDR3 is 14 amino acids. In DNA, the CDR3 is TGTGCCAGTAGTATAGCAGGGGTAGGATCACCCCTCCACTTT. It specifies CASSIAGVGSPLHF. Together with reference TRBV19 and TRBJ1-6, the CDR3 gives the full variable domain: DGGITQSPKYLFRKEGQNVTLSCEQNLNHDAMYWYRQDPGQGLRLIYYSQIVNDFQKGDIAEGYSVSREKKESFPLTVTSAQKNPTAFYLCASSIAGVGSPLHFGNGTRLTVT.

The genes are TRBV5-4 and TRBJ2-3; 8 positions agree with TRBD2. The CDR3 has 15 residues. V lost 0 bases and J lost 5; bases outside the gene matches: 5. The germline CDR1 and CDR2 sequences are SGHNT and YYREEE (reference sequence). CDR3 in DNA: TGTGCCAGCAGCTTGGTCGGGGGGGGCAGAGATACGCAGTATTTT. It encodes CASSLVGGGRDTQYF.

J is TRBJ2-5 and V is TRBV6-1; 7 nucleotides agree with TRBD1. Germline loops: CDR1 MNHNS, CDR2 SASEGT. Trimming took 6 bases from V and 7 from J; bases not matched to a gene: 8. This CDR3 is built from 13 residues. The CDR3 DNA reads as TGTGCCAGCAGCCTGACAGGGTTGGCGACCCAGTACTTC. Translation gives CASSLTGLATQYF.

This clone was counted once. V usage is TRBV4-1 and J usage is TRBJ1-5, with 9 bases that match TRBD1. The CDR3 has 14 residues. Germline CDR1 reads MGHRA; CDR2 reads YSYEKL. The V segment lost 1 base and the J segment 7 bases; nucleotides outside the gene matches: 2. The CDR3 is CASSQVTGGQPQHF. The CDR3 DNA is TGCGCCAGCAGCCAAGTGACAGGGGGACAGCCCCAGCATTTT.

The rearrangement uses TRBV5-4 and TRBJ1-3; TRBD1 is a possible D gene (6 bases). V was cut by 4 bases and J by 4 bases, with 12 bases left in between. Germline V lookup: CDR1 SGHNT, CDR2 YYREEE (reference sequence). The CDR3 runs 14 residues. CDR3 bases: TGTGCCAGCAGCCCCGAAACAGGGGGAAACACCATATATTTT. The encoded protein is CASSPETGGNTIYF.

The V gene is TRBV7-2, the J gene TRBJ2-5; 7 nucleotides align to TRBD2. V lost 5 bases to trimming and J lost 5 bases; unmatched junction nucleotides: 5. The CDR3 spans 13 residues. Germline V gene sequence: CDR1 SGHTA, CDR2 FQGNSA. The CDR3 loop is CASSRGREETQYF. The CDR3 DNA is TGTGCCAGCAGCCGGGGGAGGGAGGAGACCCAGTACTTC. The full variable domain, completed using reference TRBV7-2 and TRBJ2-5, is GAGVSQSPSNKVTEKGKDVELRCDPISGHTALYWYRQSLGQGLEFLIYFQGNSAPDKSGLPSDRFSAERTGGSVSTLTIQRTQQEDSAVYLCASSRGREETQYFGPGTRLLVL.

This rearrangement joins TRBV7-6 to TRBJ1-1; D not certain. CDR3 length: 13 residues. Deletions cut 4 bases from V and 9 bases from J, with 15 bases between. CDR1 and CDR2 (germline): SGHVS, FNYEAQ. Written as DNA, the CDR3 is TGTGCCAGCAGCTGGACCAACACAGATAAAGCTTTCTTT. The encoded protein is CASSWTNTDKAFF.

Only one count was recorded for this clone. The chain recombines TRBV5-6 with TRBJ2-1, with 7 positions matching TRBD2. This CDR3 is built from 16 residues. The V and J ends lost 4 bases and 5 bases, in that order; junction bases with no gene match: 12. The V gene's germline CDR1 is SGHDT and CDR2 YYEEEE. Here the CDR3 DNA reads TGTGCCAGCAGCCCCTATGGGGCGGGGGTCCACAATGAGCAGTTCTTC. It translates to CASSPYGAGVHNEQFF.

This chain connects TRBV5-1 to TRBJ1-1; D possibly corresponds to TRBD1 (6 bases). This CDR3 region has 15 residues. The germline V gene has CDR1 SGHRS and CDR2 YFSETQ. Between the trimmed V and J ends, which lost 0 bases and 7 bases, there was a span of 16 bases. In DNA form, the CDR3 reads TGCGCCAGCAGCTTGGGACTACTCGACAGGCGTGAAGCTTTCTTT. Amino acid sequence: CASSLGLLDRREAFF. Supplemented by reference TRBV5-1 and TRBJ1-1, the full variable domain reads KAGVTQTPRYLIKTRGQQVTLSCSPISGHRSVSWYQQTPGQGLQFLFEYFSETQRNKGNFPGRFSGRQFSNSRSEMNVSTLELGDSALYLCASSLGLLDRREAFFGQGTRLTVV.

In this sample, this clone turned up once. This chain links TRBV6-5 with TRBJ1-2, with 8 positions matching TRBD1. J was trimmed by 5 bases and V by 5 bases; bases with no gene match: 7. CDR1 is MNHEY, CDR2 SVGAGI, per germline. The CDR3 length is 14 residues. The DNA of the CDR3 is TGTGCCAGCAGTCAGGGGGCAGGGTTGTATGGCTACACCTTC. The encoded protein is CASSQGAGLYGYTF.

The rearrangement uses TRBV27 and TRBJ2-1, with a weak D call TRBD2 (5 bases). Deletions cut 8 bases from V and 10 bases from J, with 15 bases between. CDR3 length: 12 residues. Germline CDR1 and CDR2: MNHEY and SMNVEV (reference sequence). The chain's CDR3 is CASSISSGEQFF. Written as DNA, the CDR3 is TGTGCCAGCTCCATCTCCTCGGGGGAGCAGTTCTTC.

This chain links TRBV11-3 with TRBJ1-1; D is unclear. Trimming took off 5 bases at V and 1 base at J, with 17 bases between the two ends. The CDR3 runs to 16 residues. Germline loops: CDR1 SGHNT, CDR2 YENEEA. The DNA for the CDR3 is TGTGCCAGCAGCCGAGACCAAACGCCCCCGAACACTGAAGCTTTCTTT. Its translation: CASSRDQTPPNTEAFF. Combining the CDR3 with reference TRBV11-3 and TRBJ1-1 gives the whole variable domain EAGVVQSPRYKIIEKKQPVAFWCNPISGHNTLYWYLQNLGQGPELLIRYENEEAVDDSQLPKDRFSAERLKGVDSTLKIQPAELGDSAVYLCASSRDQTPPNTEAFFGQGTRLTVV.

The chain has TRBV19 and TRBJ1-6; weak D call: TRBD1 (5 bases). Trimming left V 3 bases short and J 0 bases short, with 9 bases between. CDR1 and CDR2 (germline): LNHDA, SQIVND (reference sequence). There are 16 residues in the CDR3. The CDR3 sequence: CASSIGQGSYNSPLHF. The CDR3 DNA sequence: TGTGCCAGTAGTATCGGGCAGGGCTCCTATAATTCACCCCTCCACTTT. Variable domain in full (rest from reference TRBV19 and TRBJ1-6): DGGITQSPKYLFRKEGQNVTLSCEQNLNHDAMYWYRQDPGQGLRLIYYSQIVNDFQKGDIAEGYSVSREKKESFPLTVTSAQKNPTAFYLCASSIGQGSYNSPLHFGNGTRLTVT.

V is TRBV4-1 and J is TRBJ1-2, with 10 bases that match TRBD1. The CDR3 has 19 amino acids. The germline V gene has CDR1 MGHRA and CDR2 YSYEKL. J was trimmed by 7 bases and V by 2 bases; bases with no gene match: 19. Here the CDR3 reads CASSQHAGTGDLLEGGYTF. The CDR3 DNA reads TGCGCCAGCAGCCAACATGCTGGGACAGGGGACCTCTTGGAGGGTGGCTACACCTTC.